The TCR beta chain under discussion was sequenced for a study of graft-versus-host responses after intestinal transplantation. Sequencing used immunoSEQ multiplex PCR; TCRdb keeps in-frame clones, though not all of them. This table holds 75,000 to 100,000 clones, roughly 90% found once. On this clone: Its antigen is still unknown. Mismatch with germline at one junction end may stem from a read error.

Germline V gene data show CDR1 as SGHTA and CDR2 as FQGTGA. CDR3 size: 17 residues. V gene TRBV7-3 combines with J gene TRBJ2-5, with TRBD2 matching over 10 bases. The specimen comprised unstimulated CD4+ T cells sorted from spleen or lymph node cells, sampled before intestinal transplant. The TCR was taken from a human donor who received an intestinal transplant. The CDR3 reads CASSLKGIAGGQETQYF. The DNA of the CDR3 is TGTGCCAGCAGTTTAAAAGGGATAGCGGGGGGACAAGAGACCCAGTACTTC.